The text below deals with one TCR beta chain. The antigen remains undetermined. Sufficient DNA from normal breast often required 100-300 mg tissue. This sample was taken from a study of early stage breast cancer tumors. General study points: Functional markers like CD4, CD8 and FOXP3 were missed in bulk sequencing. In about 90% of the 16 patients, blood comparison separated tumor from normal breast.

TCRdb's copy holds only in-frame clones and misses some; the assay was immunoSEQ multiplex PCR. The sample contains over 8,500 clones, over 70% of which appear only once. Germline CDR1 and CDR2: SGHRS and YFSETQ. The CDR3 has 14 amino acids. V gave up 0 bases and J gave up 4 bases, with 10 bases separating them. The receptor's source is a person between 60 and 70 years old with breast cancer. The gene calls are TRBV5-1 and TRBJ2-5; D possibly corresponds to TRBD2 (5 bases). The sequenced sample was normal breast tissue next to the tumor. In DNA, the CDR3 is TGCGCCAGCAGCTTGGGTCTCGGGATAGAGACCCAGTACTTC. The encoded protein is CASSLGLGIETQYF. Full variable domain (missing parts from reference TRBV5-1 and TRBJ2-5): KAGVTQTPRYLIKTRGQQVTLSCSPISGHRSVSWYQQTPGQGLQFLFEYFSETQRNKGNFPGRFSGRQFSNSRSEMNVSTLELGDSALYLCASSLGLGIETQYFGPGTRLLVL.